This T cell receptor (beta chain) was observed in a study of T cell responses to AZD1222 COVID-19 vaccine. Study as a whole: Second doses that came at about 4 or about 12 weeks were put together. Findings and caveats of the study: Dominant at 160-218 and 743-854, vaccine-associated CD4 TCRs also spanned spike. White British ancestry dominated among donors, who included more females, and clonal diversity was possibly underestimated.

TCRdb keeps only in-frame clones here, not all; method: immunoSEQ multiplex PCR. This table has some 120,000 clones, about 92% appearing once. This clone was seen just once. Antigen specificity is unknown. This CDR3 region has 14 residues. The V gene's germline CDR1 is MNHEY and CDR2 SVGAGI. V dropped 4 bases and J dropped 9; count of bases not matched to a gene: 8. Here the sequenced sample was peripheral blood, taken on day 0 of AZD1222 vaccination. This sequence was found in an adult in good health. The chain has TRBV6-5 and TRBJ2-1; TRBD1 aligns across 8 bases. The CDR3 region has the DNA TGTGCCAGCAGTTTTGACAGGGGAGAGAGTGAGCAGTTCTTC. Encoded protein: CASSFDRGESEQFF.